Shown below are 26 T cell receptor beta chains from a single sample sequenced in a study of cytomegalovirus exposure and HLA in healthy donors. In the PCR, 60 Vbeta and 13 Jbeta primers were used. The repertoire was sequenced with immunoSEQ multiplex PCR; TCRdb's copy has only in-frame clones and lacks some. The sample has approximately 170,000 clones; approximately 78% are singletons. Sequenced input: PBMCs. Source of these receptors: a male donor in good health and CMV-seronegative.

The chain is built from TRBV27 and TRBJ1-2, with 12 nucleotides matching TRBD1. Germline values: CDR1 MNHEY, CDR2 SMNVEV (reference sequence). The trim removed 6 bases at V and 4 bases at J, leaving 3 bases unmatched. The CDR3 totals 14 residues. The CDR3 region has the DNA TGTGCCAGCAGCGGGACAGGGGGCCGCTATGGCTACACCTTC. Protein product: CASSGTGGRYGYTF.

This chain links TRBV19 with TRBJ1-1; TRBD1 aligns across 9 bases. The germline gives CDR1 LNHDA, CDR2 SQIVND (reference sequence). This CDR3 has 17 amino acids. The V and J ends lost 3 bases and 0 bases, in that order; junction bases with no gene match: 8. For the CDR3, the DNA is TGTGCCAGTAGTATGAACCGGGACAGGGACTTGAACACTGAAGCTTTCTTT. Its protein product is CASSMNRDRDLNTEAFF.

The chain uses TRBV5-1 and TRBJ2-1, with TRBD1 as a possible D gene (7 bases). The CDR3 has 15 amino acids. Trimming stripped 1 base from V and 5 bases from J, with 13 bases between. The germline CDR1 and CDR2 sequences are SGHRS and YFSETQ. The CDR3 coding sequence is TGCGCCAGCAGCTTGTGGAGGGGGCGCGACAATGAGCAGTTCTTC. Translation: CASSLWRGRDNEQFF. Together with reference TRBV5-1 and TRBJ2-1, the CDR3 gives the full variable domain: KAGVTQTPRYLIKTRGQQVTLSCSPISGHRSVSWYQQTPGQGLQFLFEYFSETQRNKGNFPGRFSGRQFSNSRSEMNVSTLELGDSALYLCASSLWRGRDNEQFFGPGTRLTVL.

The genes are TRBV7-2 and TRBJ1-1; TRBD1 is a possible D gene (6 bases). The CDR3 sequence is 14 residues long. Trimming left V 8 bases short and J 1 base short, with 14 bases between. Germline V lookup: CDR1 SGHTA, CDR2 FQGNSA. The CDR3 sequence: CASGSQTGNTEAFF. As DNA, the CDR3 is TGTGCCAGCGGGTCGCAGACAGGGAACACTGAAGCTTTCTTT.

The CDR3, as DNA: TGTGCCAGCAGCCCGTTGGCCATGAACACTGAAGCTTTCTTT. Its protein product is CASSPLAMNTEAFF. The chain is built from TRBV2 and TRBJ1-1; D not certain. This CDR3 spans 14 amino acids. Trimming took off 6 bases at V and 0 bases at J, with 11 bases between the two ends. Germline-derived CDR1 and CDR2 are SNHLY and FYNNEI.

The chain employs TRBV4-2 and TRBJ2-3; 9 bases align to TRBD2. CDR1 is LGHNA and CDR2 is YNFKEQ in the germline V gene. This CDR3 spans 18 amino acids. The ends lost 4 bases at V and 3 bases at J; junction bases unmatched: 14. The CDR3 sequence is CASSLTNSGGPSTDTQYF. The CDR3 DNA reads as TGTGCCAGCAGCCTGACTAATAGCGGGGGCCCCTCGACAGATACGCAGTATTTT.

The chain links TRBV2 to TRBJ1-5; 8 bases line up with TRBD1. The V and J ends lost 2 bases and 4 bases, in that order; junction bases with no gene match: 4. The CDR3 runs 15 residues. Germline CDR1 SNHLY, CDR2 FYNNEI. The chain's CDR3 is CASSESGQGNQPQHF. The DNA for the CDR3 is TGTGCCAGCAGTGAATCCGGACAGGGAAATCAGCCCCAGCATTTT.

The chain recombines TRBV7-2 with TRBJ2-7; possible D gene TRBD1, 5 bases. The CDR3 contains 15 residues. Germline CDR1 and CDR2: SGHTA and FQGNSA. Deletions cut 3 bases from V and 0 bases from J, with 12 bases between. CDR3 loop: CASSLGEGASYEQYF. The CDR3 nucleotides read TGTGCCAGCAGCTTGGGTGAAGGGGCCTCCTACGAGCAGTACTTC.

The chain recombines TRBV7-9 with TRBJ2-2; D is possibly TRBD2 (5 bases). V lost 4 bases and J 8 bases, leaving 20 bases between the germline ends. Germline V gene lookup returns CDR1 SEHNR and CDR2 FQNEAQ (reference sequence). CDR3 length: 16 amino acids. The CDR3 here is CASSSGVPPLRGELFF. The CDR3 nucleotides are TGTGCCAGCAGCTCCGGGGTACCCCCCCTTCGGGGGGAGCTGTTTTTT.

This clone appeared a single time. This chain connects TRBV27 to TRBJ2-7; D gene uncertain. Germline loops: CDR1 MNHEY, CDR2 SMNVEV (reference sequence). The CDR3 is made up of 14 amino acids. Trimming left V 7 bases short and J 2 bases short, with 15 bases between. In nucleotides, the CDR3 is TGTGCCAGCAATTCGCGTCCACTCACCTACGAGCAGTACTTC. The encoded protein is CASNSRPLTYEQYF.

V gene TRBV7-8 combines with J gene TRBJ2-5; D is possibly TRBD2 (6 bases). Germline CDR1 reads SGHVS; CDR2 reads FQNEAQ. The CDR3 length is 14 residues. V gave up 7 bases and J gave up 5 bases, with 17 bases separating them. In DNA form, the CDR3 reads TGTGCCAGCACCGCCACGGGGGTCCGGGAGACCCAGTACTTC. Protein sequence: CASTATGVRETQYF.

The CDR3 sequence: CASSLASGGASYNEQFF. The CDR3 DNA follows: TGTGCCAGCAGCCTAGCTAGCGGGGGGGCCTCCTACAATGAGCAGTTCTTC. The chain carries TRBV4-2 and TRBJ2-1; TRBD2 matches at 12 bases. Germline lookup yields CDR1 LGHNA and CDR2 YNFKEQ. The CDR3 covers 17 residues. V lost 4 bases to trimming and J lost 0 bases; unmatched junction nucleotides: 4.

The sample holds one count of this clone. This CDR3 is CSVTGTSGIYEQYF. In DNA, the CDR3 is TGCAGCGTGACTGGGACTAGCGGGATCTACGAGCAGTACTTC. The chain recombines TRBV29-1 with TRBJ2-5, with 13 positions matching TRBD2. The end of the DNA fits TRBJ2-7 better, so the J call may be wrong. From germline, CDR1 is SQVTM and CDR2 ANQGSEA. This CDR3 comprises 14 residues.

This clone was picked up one time. V usage is TRBV5-4 and J usage is TRBJ2-7, with D possibly TRBD1 on 5 matching bases. V lost 0 bases to trimming and J lost 3 bases, with 10 bases between them. The V gene's germline CDR1 is SGHNT and CDR2 YYREEE (reference sequence). CDR3 length: 14 amino acids. Here the CDR3 reads CASSLGIGDYEQYF. In DNA, the CDR3 is TGTGCCAGCAGCTTGGGAATAGGGGACTACGAGCAGTACTTC.

This rearrangement joins TRBV4-3 to TRBJ1-5; perhaps TRBD1 as D (6 bases). The CDR3 totals 16 residues. The germline CDR1 and CDR2 sequences are LGHNA and YSLEER. V lost 0 bases and J lost 2, with 11 bases in between. CDR3 bases: TGCGCCAGCAGCCAAGACGCGGCAGGGGGCAATCAGCCCCAGCATTTT. It encodes CASSQDAAGGNQPQHF.

V gene TRBV18 combines with J gene TRBJ2-5, with 12 bases lining up with TRBD2. CDR1 KGHSH and CDR2 LQKENI come from the germline V gene. With 3 bases clipped from V and 1 base from J, the junction kept 6 bases outside the gene matches. This CDR3 is 17 amino acids long. The CDR3 is CASSPSLTSGGQETQYF. For the CDR3, the DNA is TGTGCCAGCTCACCCTCCCTGACTAGCGGGGGCCAAGAGACCCAGTACTTC.

CDR3 in DNA: TGTGCCAGCAGTCCACGGACAGGGCGGCCCGGGGAGCTGTTTTTT. Translated, it gives CASSPRTGRPGELFF. The chain joins TRBV28 to TRBJ2-2; 8 nucleotides match TRBD1. CDR1 is MDHEN, CDR2 SYDVKM, per germline. Losses at the gene ends were 5 bases for V and 6 bases for J; bases not matched to a gene: 8. CDR3 size: 15 residues. The whole variable domain, remainder taken from reference TRBV28 and TRBJ2-2, is DVKVTQSSRYLVKRTGEKVFLECVQDMDHENMFWYRQDPGLGLRLIYFSYDVKMKEKGDIPEGYSVSREKKERFSLILESASTNQTSMYLCASSPRTGRPGELFFGEGSRLTVL.

This clone was counted a single time. A read error may produce the germline difference seen at one junction end. The chain uses TRBV5-6 and TRBJ2-7, with 11 bases fitting TRBD2. In germline, CDR1 is SGHDT, CDR2 YYEEEE. The CDR3 has 17 residues. This CDR3 is CAGSLVDSGRGYVEQYF. The CDR3 DNA follows: TGTGCCGGCAGCTTGGTTGATAGCGGGAGGGGCTATGTCGAGCAGTACTTC.

There are a few counts of this clone. The genes are TRBV6-5 and TRBJ1-2, with D tentatively TRBD1 (5 bases). The CDR3 is made up of 14 amino acids. Per the germline V gene, CDR1 is MNHEY and CDR2 is SVGAGI. V gave up 0 bases and J gave up 2 bases, with 7 bases separating them. DNA for the CDR3: TGTGCCAGCAGTTACTCGCCAGGGAACTATGGCTACACCTTC. This sequence encodes CASSYSPGNYGYTF.

V usage is TRBV14 and J usage is TRBJ1-2; 9 bases are shared with TRBD1. The CDR3 contains 14 residues. Germline CDR1 reads SGHDN; CDR2 reads FVKESK. Trimming removed 3 bases from V and 4 bases from J; junction bases left unmatched: 3. As DNA, the CDR3 is TGTGCCAGCAGCCAGGACAGGGGTACCTATGGCTACACCTTC. Translating it yields CASSQDRGTYGYTF.

This chain joins TRBV4-2 and TRBJ2-7, with 8 positions matching TRBD1. The J segment lost 5 bases and the V segment lost 1 base, leaving 7 bases of the junction unmatched. The germline gives CDR1 LGHNA, CDR2 YNFKEQ. The CDR3 is made up of 15 amino acids. CDR3 bases: TGTGCCAGCAGCCAAGTCGGCAGGGGGCCGGACGAGCAGTACTTC. Protein: CASSQVGRGPDEQYF.

The chain uses TRBV7-2 and TRBJ2-7; 10 nucleotides match TRBD2. CDR3 length: 16 residues. CDR1 is SGHTA and CDR2 is FQGNSA in the germline V gene. J was trimmed by 1 base and V by 2 bases; bases with no gene match: 5. DNA for the CDR3: TGTGCCAGCAGCTTACTAGCGGGGGAGGGTTCCTACGAGCAGTACTTC. Amino acids: CASSLLAGEGSYEQYF.

The rearrangement joins TRBV7-2 to TRBJ2-7; the match to TRBD1 covers 7 bases. The CDR3 contains 14 residues. The V gene's germline CDR1 is SGHTA and CDR2 FQGNSA. The J segment lost 2 bases and the V segment lost 5 bases, leaving 6 bases of the junction unmatched. The CDR3 DNA follows: TGTGCCAGCAGCACAGGGGCGTCAGCCTACGAGCAGTACTTC. Protein sequence: CASSTGASAYEQYF.

The CDR3 sequence is CASSSRDRAYEQYF. In DNA form, the CDR3 reads TGTGCCAGCAGCTCCCGGGACAGGGCTTACGAGCAGTACTTC. The chain combines TRBV5-4 with TRBJ2-7; 9 bases line up with TRBD1. The CDR3 spans 14 residues. Per the germline V gene, CDR1 is SGHNT and CDR2 is YYREEE (reference sequence). V lost 3 bases, J lost 4 bases, and 5 bases stayed unmatched.

This clone came up once. The V call is TRBV4-1, the J call TRBJ2-3; D gene unclear. Germline lookup yields CDR1 MGHRA and CDR2 YSYEKL. The CDR3 runs 16 residues. The germline V and J ends were trimmed by 0 bases and 6 bases, with 16 bases remaining between them. CDR3 coding DNA: TGCGCCAGCAGCCAAGATCAAGGTATGCCTAGTGATACGCAGTATTTT. Protein sequence: CASSQDQGMPSDTQYF.

This chain connects TRBV7-2 to TRBJ2-4; a weak D match, TRBD2 (5 bases). Trimming removed 7 bases at V and 0 bases at J, with 13 bases between. Per germline, CDR1 SGHTA and CDR2 FQGNSA. The CDR3 is 15 residues long. CDR3: CASKREGLAKNIQYF. The DNA for the CDR3 is TGTGCCAGCAAACGGGAAGGGTTAGCCAAAAACATTCAGTACTTC.